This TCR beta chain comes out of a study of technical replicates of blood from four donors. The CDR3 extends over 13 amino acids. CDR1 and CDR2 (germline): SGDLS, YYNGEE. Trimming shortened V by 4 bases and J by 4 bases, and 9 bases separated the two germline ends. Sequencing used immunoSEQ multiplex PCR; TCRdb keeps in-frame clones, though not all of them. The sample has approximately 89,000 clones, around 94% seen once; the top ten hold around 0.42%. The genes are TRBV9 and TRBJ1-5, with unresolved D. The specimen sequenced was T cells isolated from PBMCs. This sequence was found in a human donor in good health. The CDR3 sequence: CASSTSPNQPQHF. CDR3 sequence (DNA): TGTGCCAGCAGCACAAGTCCTAATCAGCCCCAGCATTTT.